A single sample is the source of the 22 T cell receptor beta chains below, sequenced in a study of CD8+CD57+ T cells in acquired aplastic anemia. The use of genomic DNA as template underpinned the TCR beta VDJ and CDR3 profiling. TCRdb fed the reads into MiXCR, producing one record per CDR3 protein. The sample lists around 500,000 distinct CDR3 sequences, around 30% seen once, with roughly 0.8% in the top ten. The authors sequenced patients whose flow cytometry had shown CD8+CD57+ cell expansion. Sequenced: sorted CD4+, CD8+, or CD8+CD57+ T cells (not recorded which) from PBMCs. These receptor sequences come from a human donor with aplastic anemia.

V and J are TRBV12-5 and TRBJ1-6, with D hard to call. The germline V gene encodes CDR1 LGHNT and CDR2 FRNRAP. V lost 3 bases, J lost 7 bases, and 10 bases lay in between. There are 14 residues in the CDR3. This CDR3 is CASGFGQENSPLHF. As DNA, the CDR3 is TGTGCTAGTGGTTTTGGGCAGGAGAATTCACCCCTCCACTTT.

This clonotype was detected only a few times. The CDR3 region has the DNA TGTGCCAGCAGGGCTAGCGGGGGGCAAGAGACCCAGTACTTC. Encoded protein: CASRASGGQETQYF. The chain couples TRBV6-1 to TRBJ2-5; 11 bases map to TRBD2. The CDR3 is made up of 14 amino acids. From germline, CDR1 is MNHNS and CDR2 SASEGT. The J segment lost 2 bases and the V segment lost 6 bases, leaving 2 bases of the junction unmatched.

This clonotype occurred many times. The genes are TRBV20-1 and TRBJ1-5, with TRBD1 matching over 9 bases. This CDR3 region has 14 residues. V was pared by 1 base and J by 4 bases, with 2 bases of the junction left unmatched. Per the germline V gene, CDR1 is DFQATT and CDR2 is SNEGSKA (reference sequence). CDR3 DNA sequence: TGCAGTGCTAGAGGAGGGACAGGGAATCAGCCCCAGCATTTT. This gives the protein CSARGGTGNQPQHF.

This clonotype was picked up a small number of times. V and J are TRBV25-1 and TRBJ2-1; 7 bases agree with TRBD2. The CDR3 spans 13 residues. The trim removed 2 bases at V and 10 bases at J, leaving 5 bases unmatched. Germline CDR1 reads MGHDK; CDR2 reads SYGVNS. In nucleotides, the CDR3 is TGTGCCAGCAGTGAAAGTTTGACTAGCGAGCAGTTCTTC. Amino acid sequence: CASSESLTSEQFF.

A remark on this clonotype: Just one base apart from a much larger clone, this may be a read error. V is TRBV10-3 and J is TRBJ1-5; D is uncertain. This CDR3 has 12 amino acids. Germline V CDR1 and CDR2: ENHRY, SYGVKD. As DNA, the CDR3 is TGTGCCAGCAGTTTGACAAACCAGCCCCAGCATTTT. Translating it yields CASSLTNQPQHF.

The chain recombines TRBV19 with TRBJ2-2, with 9 nucleotides matching TRBD1. The CDR3 loop spans 17 amino acids. Germline-derived CDR1 and CDR2 are LNHDA and SQIVND (reference sequence). V shed 7 bases and J 4 bases; nucleotides not matched to a gene: 13. CDR3 amino acids: CASTSKPGQGRTGELFF. CDR3 nucleotides: TGTGCCAGTACCTCCAAACCGGGACAGGGACGCACCGGGGAGCTGTTTTTT. Drawing the rest from reference TRBV19 and TRBJ2-2, the complete variable domain is DGGITQSPKYLFRKEGQNVTLSCEQNLNHDAMYWYRQDPGQGLRLIYYSQIVNDFQKGDIAEGYSVSREKKESFPLTVTSAQKNPTAFYLCASTSKPGQGRTGELFFGEGSRLTVL.

Ten or more counts support this clonotype. V usage is TRBV12-3 or TRBV12-4 and J usage is TRBJ1-5; 7 bases are shared with TRBD1. The CDR3 runs to 12 residues. Losses at the gene ends were 6 bases for V and 11 bases for J; bases not matched to a gene: 7. The CDR3 DNA is TGTGCCAGCAGCCATGACAGGGCGGCCCAGCATTTT. Its protein is CASSHDRAAQHF.

This chain uses TRBV6-1 with TRBJ1-2; 10 bases are a match to TRBD1. V lost 3 bases to trimming and J lost 7 bases; unmatched junction nucleotides: 8. Germline V gene data show CDR1 as MNHNS and CDR2 as SASEGT. The CDR3 is 15 amino acids. The CDR3 nucleotides are TGTGCCAGCAGTGATCGGACAGGGGGAATCTCTGGCTACACCTTC. It yields the protein CASSDRTGGISGYTF.

The chain joins TRBV2 to TRBJ1-6; 10 bases match TRBD1. The CDR3 is 16 residues long. With 6 bases clipped from V and 9 bases from J, the junction kept 11 bases outside the gene matches. The germline V gene encodes CDR1 SNHLY and CDR2 FYNNEI. As DNA, the CDR3 is TGTGCCAGCAGCAATGAATTGGGGACAGGGGTTTCACCCCTCCACTTT. As protein: CASSNELGTGVSPLHF.

The rearrangement joins TRBV7-2 to TRBJ2-5, with D perhaps TRBD2 (7 bases). The CDR3 is 14 residues long. The germline CDR1 and CDR2 sequences are SGHTA and FQGNSA. V was shortened by 7 bases and J by 7 bases, with 19 bases between the two germline ends. The DNA for the CDR3 is TGTGCCAGCACCCCGGACGGGGGGCGTGGGACCCAGTACTTC. Its translation: CASTPDGGRGTQYF. The full variable domain, with the rest looked up from reference TRBV7-2 and TRBJ2-5, is GAGVSQSPSNKVTEKGKDVELRCDPISGHTALYWYRQSLGQGLEFLIYFQGNSAPDKSGLPSDRFSAERTGGSVSTLTIQRTQQEDSAVYLCASTPDGGRGTQYFGPGTRLLVL.

This clonotype was counted a few times. The conserved final phenylalanine or tryptophan is absent from the CDR3, which likely points to a read error. The CDR3 sequence is CASSRGSGNYNEQFS. The CDR3 nucleotides are TGTGCTAGCAGCCGTGGGAGCGGGAATTACAATGAGCAGTTCTCC. The chain joins TRBV7-7 to TRBJ2-1, with TRBD2 matching 7 bases. Germline CDR1 and CDR2: SSHAT and FNYEAQ (reference sequence). The CDR3 is made up of 15 amino acids.

The chain is built from TRBV20-1 and TRBJ1-1; D perhaps matches TRBD1 (5 bases). Deletions cut 3 bases from V and 0 bases from J, with 11 bases between. The length of the CDR3 is 14 residues. Germline CDR1 DFQATT, CDR2 SNEGSKA (reference sequence). The CDR3 sequence: CSASMGTMNTEAFF. DNA for the CDR3: TGCAGTGCTAGTATGGGGACTATGAACACTGAAGCTTTCTTT.

The V and J genes are TRBV4-2 and TRBJ1-1, with 7 bases lining up with TRBD1. The J segment lost 3 bases and the V segment lost 0 bases, leaving 4 bases of the junction unmatched. The CDR3 consists of 15 residues. Germline V CDR1 and CDR2: LGHNA, YNFKEQ. The CDR3: CASSQDRDSYTEAFF. The CDR3, as DNA: TGTGCCAGCAGCCAAGATCGGGACAGCTACACTGAAGCTTTCTTT.

The chain links TRBV10-3 to TRBJ2-2, with D possibly TRBD1 on 5 matching bases. Trimming cost V 10 bases and J 0 bases, with 21 bases left between them. The CDR3 sequence is 17 residues long. In germline, CDR1 is ENHRY, CDR2 SYGVKD. CDR3 amino acids: CASRPHGRAANTGELFF. CDR3 sequence (DNA): TGTGCCAGCAGGCCACACGGCAGGGCCGCGAACACCGGGGAGCTGTTTTTT.

Notes on this clonotype: The junction does not match germline at one end; this may be a read error. The V and J genes are TRBV10-3 and TRBJ1-2; tentatively, D is TRBD1 (5 bases). Germline V gene data show CDR1 as ENHRY and CDR2 as SYGVKD. This CDR3 has 14 amino acids. This CDR3 reads CASSEVGGVYGYTF. CDR3 DNA: TGTGCCAGCAGTGAAGTGGGGGGAGTCTATGGCTACACCTTC.

This clonotype turned up a few times. The chain carries TRBV15 and TRBJ2-5, with D unclear. This CDR3 is 13 amino acids long. Trimming pared 0 bases from V and 2 bases from J, leaving 4 bases between. CDR1 LNHNV and CDR2 YYDKDF come from the germline V gene (reference sequence). CDR3 DNA sequence: TGTGCCACCAGCAGAGAAAGACAAGAGACCCAGTACTTC. Translated, it gives CATSRERQETQYF.

The gene calls are TRBV15 and TRBJ1-3, with 7 positions matching TRBD1. The germline V gene has CDR1 LNHNV and CDR2 YYDKDF (reference sequence). The junction had 5 bases not matched to a gene; V was cut back by 6 bases and J by 3 bases. This CDR3 has 14 residues. The CDR3 protein is CATRDRVRGNTIYF. The CDR3 DNA is TGTGCCACCAGAGACAGGGTTCGTGGAAACACCATATATTTT.

The chain is built from TRBV11-1 and TRBJ2-3, with 7 bases fitting TRBD2. The CDR3 length is 16 residues. Germline CDR1 is SGHAT and CDR2 is FQDESV (reference sequence). The ends lost 2 bases at V and 1 base at J; junction bases unmatched: 6. The CDR3 bases are TGTGCCAGCAGCTTAAGGTCGACTAGCCGCACAGATACGCAGTATTTT. Its protein product is CASSLRSTSRTDTQYF.

This chain joins TRBV7-6 and TRBJ2-1; a possible D gene is TRBD1 (5 bases). Trimming shortened V by 2 bases and J by 4 bases, and 9 bases separated the two germline ends. CDR3 length: 14 residues. Germline V lookup: CDR1 SGHVS, CDR2 FNYEAQ. This CDR3 is CASSLSQGYNEQFF. CDR3 coding DNA: TGTGCCAGCAGCTTAAGCCAGGGTTACAATGAGCAGTTCTTC.

This clonotype was detected once. The chain combines TRBV25-1 with TRBJ2-2; D not certain. The CDR3 spans 16 residues. V was pared by 6 bases and J by 0 bases, with 14 bases between. From germline, CDR1 is MGHDK and CDR2 SYGVNS. The CDR3 sequence is CASSRTGSSNTGELFF. The CDR3 DNA is TGTGCCAGCAGCCGGACCGGGTCCTCGAACACCGGGGAGCTGTTTTTT. The variable domain in full, completed from reference TRBV25-1 and TRBJ2-2, reads EADIYQTPRYLVIGTGKKITLECSQTMGHDKMYWYQQDPGMELHLIHYSYGVNSTEKGDLSSESTVSRIRTEHFPLTLESARPSHTSQYLCASSRTGSSNTGELFFGEGSRLTVL.

V gene TRBV6-5 combines with J gene TRBJ1-5; D remains ambiguous. V was shortened by 0 bases and J by 1 base, with 7 bases between the two germline ends. This CDR3 is built from 15 residues. CDR1 MNHEY and CDR2 SVGAGI come from the germline V gene. In DNA form, the CDR3 reads TGTGCCAGCAGTTACTCGACGAACAGCAATCAGCCCCAGCATTTT. Translating it yields CASSYSTNSNQPQHF.

A single count supports this clonotype. The chain joins TRBV5-1 to TRBJ2-1; 7 nucleotides match TRBD1. Germline V gene lookup returns CDR1 SGHRS and CDR2 YFSETQ. CDR3 size: 16 residues. V lost 4 bases and J lost 4; bases outside the gene matches: 11. CDR3 DNA: TGCGCCAGCAGCGCAACGACAGGGAACGAATACAATGAGCAGTTCTTC. Protein product: CASSATTGNEYNEQFF. The full variable domain, with the rest looked up from reference TRBV5-1 and TRBJ2-1, is KAGVTQTPRYLIKTRGQQVTLSCSPISGHRSVSWYQQTPGQGLQFLFEYFSETQRNKGNFPGRFSGRQFSNSRSEMNVSTLELGDSALYLCASSATTGNEYNEQFFGPGTRLTVL.